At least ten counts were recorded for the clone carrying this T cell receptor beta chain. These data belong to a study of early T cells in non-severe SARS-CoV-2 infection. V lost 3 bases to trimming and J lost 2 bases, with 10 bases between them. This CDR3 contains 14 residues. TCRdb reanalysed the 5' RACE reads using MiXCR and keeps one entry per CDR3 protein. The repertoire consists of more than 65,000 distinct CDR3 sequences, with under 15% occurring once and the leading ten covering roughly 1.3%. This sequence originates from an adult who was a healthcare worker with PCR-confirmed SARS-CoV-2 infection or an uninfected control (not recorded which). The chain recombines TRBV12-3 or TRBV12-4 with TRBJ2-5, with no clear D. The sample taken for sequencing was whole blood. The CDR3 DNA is TGTGCCAGCAGTTTCCTACTAAAGCAAGAGACCCAGTACTTC. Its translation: CASSFLLKQETQYF.